This TCR beta chain was recorded in a study of shared clonotypes between healthy human individuals. Study in general: The plates for each donor numbered three CD4 naive, three CD4 memory, two CD8 naive and one CD8 memory.

Only CD45RO-negative cells positively selected for CCR7 counted as naive CD8 cells, so terminally differentiated effector memory CD45RA+ cells were excluded. Whole-study results and caveats: Depth was large, yet rarefaction showed that sorted-subset sequencing was incomplete. Naive subsets, compared against memory subsets, generally had larger estimated richness values.

Trimming pared 2 bases from V and 0 bases from J, leaving 8 bases between. The CDR3 covers 15 residues. Germline V lookup: CDR1 MDHEN, CDR2 SYDVKM. With regard to this clone: Its antigen is still unknown.

Source study methods: ImmunoSEQ junction-only sequences lacked quality scores, so their filtering differed. The repertoire was sequenced with immunoSEQ multiplex PCR; TCRdb's copy has only in-frame clones and lacks some. V and J calls and clone size come straight from that table; D and trimming were deduced from the DNA. The table records 550,000 to 650,000 clones, approximately 96% of them present only once. V is TRBV28 and J is TRBJ2-1; D gene uncertain. What was sequenced was naive CD8+ T cells sorted from blood. This TCR came from a woman in her twenties or thirties in good health. CDR3 sequence reads: CASSLGGNSYNEQFF. The DNA of the CDR3 is TGTGCCAGCAGTTTAGGTGGGAACTCCTACAATGAGCAGTTCTTC.